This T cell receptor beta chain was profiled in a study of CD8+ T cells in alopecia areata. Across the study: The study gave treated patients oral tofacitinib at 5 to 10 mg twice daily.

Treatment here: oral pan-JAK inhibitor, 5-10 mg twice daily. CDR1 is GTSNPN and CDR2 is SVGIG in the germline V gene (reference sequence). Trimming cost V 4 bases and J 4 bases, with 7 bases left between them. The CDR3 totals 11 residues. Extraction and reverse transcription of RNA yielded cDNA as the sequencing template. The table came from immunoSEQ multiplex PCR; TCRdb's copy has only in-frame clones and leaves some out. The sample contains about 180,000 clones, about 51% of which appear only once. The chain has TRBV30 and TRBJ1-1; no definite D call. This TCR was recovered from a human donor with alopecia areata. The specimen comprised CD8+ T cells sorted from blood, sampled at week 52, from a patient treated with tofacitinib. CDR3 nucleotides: TGTGCCTGGATCGAGGGCACTGAAGCTTTCTTT. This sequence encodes CAWIEGTEAFF.